The sample holds many counts of the clone carrying this T cell receptor (beta chain). The ends lost 5 bases at V and 2 bases at J; junction bases unmatched: 7. CDR3 length: 15 residues. This specimen comes from a study of T cells in Graves' hyperthyroidism and ophthalmopathy. Study as a whole: Prior to any treatment, at the point of initial diagnosis, peripheral blood was collected.

Amplification of TCR beta CDR3 regions was performed using RNA transcripts as template. HTBI primers drove first-round RT-PCR of the TCR CDR3. MiXCR was run by TCRdb on the multiplex PCR reads, yielding one entry per CDR3 protein. The sample lists roughly 290,000 distinct CDR3 sequences, around 13% occurring once. This clonotype was sampled from a woman aged 40 to 55 with Graves' hyperthyroidism. The V call is TRBV12-3 or TRBV12-4, the J call TRBJ2-7, with TRBD2 identical over 9 bases. Sequencing input: blood. The CDR3 DNA sequence: TGTGCCAGCAGTCCAAGGGCGGGGGGGACCTACGAGCAGTACTTC. Its translation is CASSPRAGGTYEQYF.